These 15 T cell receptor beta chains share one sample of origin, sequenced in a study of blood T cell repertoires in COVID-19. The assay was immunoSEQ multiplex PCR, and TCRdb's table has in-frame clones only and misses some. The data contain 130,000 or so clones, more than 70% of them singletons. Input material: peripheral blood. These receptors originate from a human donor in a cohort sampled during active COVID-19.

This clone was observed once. The CDR3 bases are TGTGCCAGCAGTGAAGCGGACAGGGGCAACTATGGCTACACCTTC. Translation gives CASSEADRGNYGYTF. The gene calls are TRBV6-1 and TRBJ1-2, with 9 positions matching TRBD1. CDR3 size: 15 residues. Germline trimming cut 0 bases from V and 2 bases from J; bases unmatched to any gene: 1. Germline CDR1 and CDR2: MNHNS and SASEGT.

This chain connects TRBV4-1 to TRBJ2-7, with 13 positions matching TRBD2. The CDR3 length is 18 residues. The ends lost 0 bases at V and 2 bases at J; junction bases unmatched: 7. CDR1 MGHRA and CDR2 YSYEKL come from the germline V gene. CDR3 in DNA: TGCGCCAGCAGCCAAGACGGACTAGCGGGAGAAAGAACCTACGAGCAGTACTTC. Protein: CASSQDGLAGERTYEQYF.

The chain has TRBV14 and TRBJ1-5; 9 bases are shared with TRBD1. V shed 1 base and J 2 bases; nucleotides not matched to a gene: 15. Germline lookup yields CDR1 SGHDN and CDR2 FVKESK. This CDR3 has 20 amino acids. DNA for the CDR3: TGTGCCAGCAGCCAAGGAGGGAGGGACAGGGTAGGCTGGGGCAATCAGCCCCAGCATTTT. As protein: CASSQGGRDRVGWGNQPQHF.

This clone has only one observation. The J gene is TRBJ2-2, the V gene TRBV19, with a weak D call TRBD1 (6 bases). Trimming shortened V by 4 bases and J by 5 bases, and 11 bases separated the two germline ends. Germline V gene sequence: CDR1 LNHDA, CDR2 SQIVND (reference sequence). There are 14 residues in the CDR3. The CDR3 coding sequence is TGTGCCAGTAGTACCCGGGGACAAACCGGGGAGCTGTTTTTT. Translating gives CASSTRGQTGELFF.

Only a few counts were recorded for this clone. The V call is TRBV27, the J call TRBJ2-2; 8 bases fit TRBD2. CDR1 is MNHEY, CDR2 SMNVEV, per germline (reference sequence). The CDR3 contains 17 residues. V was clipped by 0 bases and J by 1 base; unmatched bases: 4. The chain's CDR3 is CASSLSWTSQNTGELFF. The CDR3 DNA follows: TGTGCCAGCAGTTTATCGTGGACTAGCCAGAACACCGGGGAGCTGTTTTTT.

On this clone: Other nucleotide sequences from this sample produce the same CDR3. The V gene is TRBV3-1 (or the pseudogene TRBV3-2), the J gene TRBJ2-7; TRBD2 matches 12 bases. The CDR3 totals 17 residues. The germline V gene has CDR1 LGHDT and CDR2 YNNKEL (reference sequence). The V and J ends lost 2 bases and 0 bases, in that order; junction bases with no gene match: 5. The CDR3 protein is CASSQRTSGRSSYEQYF. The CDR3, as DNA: TGTGCCAGCAGCCAAAGAACTAGCGGGAGGAGCTCCTACGAGCAGTACTTC.

The DNA of the CDR3 is TGTGCCAGCAGCCCAGGGGAGGGGCAGCCCCAGCATTTT. Protein: CASSPGEGQPQHF. The V gene is TRBV7-9, the J gene TRBJ1-5; possible D gene TRBD1, 6 bases. This CDR3 region has 13 residues. Trimming took off 5 bases at V and 7 bases at J, with 12 bases between the two ends. Germline V gene sequence: CDR1 SEHNR, CDR2 FQNEAQ (reference sequence).

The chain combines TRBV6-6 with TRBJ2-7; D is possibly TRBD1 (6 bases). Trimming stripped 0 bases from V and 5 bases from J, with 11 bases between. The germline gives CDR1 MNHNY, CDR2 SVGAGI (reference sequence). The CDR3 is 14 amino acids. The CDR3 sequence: CASSYSRAGDEQYF. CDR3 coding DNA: TGTGCCAGCAGTTACTCGAGGGCAGGGGACGAGCAGTACTTC.

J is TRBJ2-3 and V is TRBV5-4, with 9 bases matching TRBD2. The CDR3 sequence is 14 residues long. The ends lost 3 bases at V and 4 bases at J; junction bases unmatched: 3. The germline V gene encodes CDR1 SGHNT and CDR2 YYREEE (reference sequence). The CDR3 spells CASSSAGGADTQYF. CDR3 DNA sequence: TGTGCCAGCAGCTCCGCGGGGGGGGCAGATACGCAGTATTTT.

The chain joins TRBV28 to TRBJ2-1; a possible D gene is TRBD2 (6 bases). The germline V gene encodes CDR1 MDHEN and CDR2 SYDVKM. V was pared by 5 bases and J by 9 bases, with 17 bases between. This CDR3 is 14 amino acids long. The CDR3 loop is CASSADGRDGEQFF. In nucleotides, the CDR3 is TGTGCCAGCAGTGCCGATGGGCGGGATGGTGAGCAGTTCTTC.

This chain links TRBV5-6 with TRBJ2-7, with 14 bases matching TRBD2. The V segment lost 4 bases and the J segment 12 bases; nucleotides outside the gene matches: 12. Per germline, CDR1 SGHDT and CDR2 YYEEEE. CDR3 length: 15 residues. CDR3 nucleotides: TGTGCCAGCAGCCCGTGGACTAGCGGGAGGCCTGGTTGGTACTTC. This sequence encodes CASSPWTSGRPGWYF.

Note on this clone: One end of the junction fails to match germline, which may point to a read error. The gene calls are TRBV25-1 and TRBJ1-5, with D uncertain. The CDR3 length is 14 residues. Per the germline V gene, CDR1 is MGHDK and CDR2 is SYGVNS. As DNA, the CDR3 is TGTGCCAGCAGCGAATCCCCCTCGGGGCAGCCCCAGCATTTT. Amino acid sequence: CASSESPSGQPQHF.

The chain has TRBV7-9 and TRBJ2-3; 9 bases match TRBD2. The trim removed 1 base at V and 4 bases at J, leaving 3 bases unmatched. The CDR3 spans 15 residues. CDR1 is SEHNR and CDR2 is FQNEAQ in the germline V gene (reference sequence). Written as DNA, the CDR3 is TGTGCCAGCAGCTTAGTTGCGGGAGGGCCAGATACGCAGTATTTT. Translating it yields CASSLVAGGPDTQYF.

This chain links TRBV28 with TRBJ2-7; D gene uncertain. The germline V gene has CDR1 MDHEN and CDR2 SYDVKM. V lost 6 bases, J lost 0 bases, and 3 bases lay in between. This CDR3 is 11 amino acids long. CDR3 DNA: TGTGCCAGCAGCCGCTCCTACGAGCAGTACTTC. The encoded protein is CASSRSYEQYF.

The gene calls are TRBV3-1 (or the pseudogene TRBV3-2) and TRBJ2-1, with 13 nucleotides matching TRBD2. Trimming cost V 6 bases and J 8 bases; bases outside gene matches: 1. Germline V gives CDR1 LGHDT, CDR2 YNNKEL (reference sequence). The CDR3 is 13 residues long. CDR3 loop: CASRLAGGDEQFF. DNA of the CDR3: TGTGCCAGCAGACTAGCGGGAGGGGATGAGCAGTTCTTC.